This T cell receptor beta chain stems from a study of T cells in tumors after PD-1 blockade. In the study overall: No patient had prior checkpoint blockade, systemic immunosuppression, or radiotherapy within 4 weeks.

This CDR3 is built from 15 residues. The germline gives CDR1 KGHDR, CDR2 SFDVKD. Trimming pared 3 bases from V and 6 bases from J, leaving 14 bases between. Method: immunoSEQ multiplex PCR; TCRdb's copy keeps in-frame clones and lacks some. This table has 20,000 to 30,000 clones, 80% to 85% appearing once. V is TRBV24-1 and J is TRBJ2-1; D may be TRBD2 (8 bases). The origin of this receptor is a human donor with basal cell carcinoma. The sample here was PBMCs, taken after anti-PD-1 treatment. The CDR3 is CATSDPREGANEQFF. The CDR3 nucleotides read TGTGCCACCAGTGATCCCCGGGAGGGGGCCAATGAGCAGTTCTTC.